Below are 32 T cell receptor beta chains sequenced from a single sample in a study of T cell responses to AZD1222 COVID-19 vaccine. TCRdb keeps only in-frame clones here, not all; method: immunoSEQ multiplex PCR. The repertoire includes 98,000 or so clones, roughly 90% of them detected once, and 16% sits in the top ten. The material sequenced was peripheral blood, taken 28 days after the second AZD1222 dose. These receptors all come from an adult who received the AZD1222 COVID-19 vaccine.

V usage is TRBV28 and J usage is TRBJ2-3; D unresolved. CDR3 size: 10 residues. Germline V gene data show CDR1 as MDHEN and CDR2 as SYDVKM. V dropped 4 bases and J dropped 6 bases, with 2 bases sitting between them. The DNA for the CDR3 is TGTGCCAGCAGTTGGGATACGCAGTATTTT. Translating it yields CASSWDTQYF.

This chain joins TRBV11-2 and TRBJ1-4, with D perhaps TRBD1 (5 bases). The ends were cut back, 2 bases at V and 0 bases at J, with 13 bases in the middle. The CDR3 loop spans 17 amino acids. Germline V lookup: CDR1 SGHAT, CDR2 FQNNGV. This CDR3 is CASSLLGRAATNEKLFF. CDR3 sequence (DNA): TGTGCCAGCAGCTTATTGGGCAGGGCAGCAACTAATGAAAAACTGTTTTTT.

This chain joins TRBV6-5 and TRBJ2-7; perhaps TRBD2 as D (5 bases). Germline V CDR1 and CDR2: MNHEY, SVGAGI. The CDR3 is made up of 13 amino acids. V was cut by 6 bases and J by 0 bases, with 9 bases left in between. The CDR3 here is CASRGGLSYEQYF. The CDR3 nucleotides are TGTGCCAGCAGGGGCGGGCTCTCCTACGAGCAGTACTTC.

V usage is TRBV19 and J usage is TRBJ1-1; D is unresolved. The CDR3 spans 13 residues. V was trimmed by 6 bases and J by 10 bases, leaving 18 bases between them. Germline V gene data show CDR1 as LNHDA and CDR2 as SQIVND (reference sequence). CDR3 in amino acids: CASRTGRFLGAFF. CDR3 in DNA: TGTGCCAGTAGAACCGGGAGATTTTTGGGAGCTTTCTTT.

V and J are TRBV19 and TRBJ1-1; 9 bases agree with TRBD1. The germline gives CDR1 LNHDA, CDR2 SQIVND (reference sequence). This CDR3 has 15 residues. The ends lost 5 bases at V and 6 bases at J; junction bases unmatched: 10. The CDR3 DNA follows: TGTGCCAGTAGTCCTTCCGGGACAGGGTTCTCTGAAGCTTTCTTT. It translates to CASSPSGTGFSEAFF.

For this clone: Other DNA sequences within the sample encode an identical CDR3. This rearrangement joins TRBV5-1 to TRBJ1-2; TRBD1 aligns across 7 bases. Germline trimming cut 2 bases from V and 6 bases from J; bases unmatched to any gene: 1. Germline V gives CDR1 SGHRS, CDR2 YFSETQ. CDR3 length: 12 amino acids. CDR3 DNA: TGCGCCAGCAGCTTTGACAGGGATGGCTACACCTTC. Translating gives CASSFDRDGYTF.

This chain joins TRBV28 and TRBJ1-2; 7 bases fit TRBD1. The V and J ends lost 6 bases and 8 bases, in that order; junction bases with no gene match: 3. This CDR3 has 11 amino acids. Germline CDR1 MDHEN, CDR2 SYDVKM. The CDR3, as DNA: TGTGCCAGCAGGCGACAGGGCGGCTACACCTTC. This gives the protein CASRRQGGYTF.

The genes are TRBV6-2 or TRBV6-3 and TRBJ2-7; 11 positions agree with TRBD2. CDR3 size: 15 residues. V shed 4 bases, J shed 3 bases, and the junction held 5 bases outside the gene matches. Germline CDR1 and CDR2: MNHEY and SVGEGT. The DNA for the CDR3 is TGTGCCAGCAGTTCCGCGGGACTAGCGGACTACGAGCAGTACTTC. This encodes CASSSAGLADYEQYF.

This sequence joins TRBV5-4 and TRBJ2-5; D might be TRBD1 (6 bases). From germline, CDR1 is SGHNT and CDR2 YYREEE (reference sequence). The V and J ends lost 0 bases and 4 bases respectively, with 13 bases between them. This CDR3 is 15 amino acids long. The CDR3 DNA follows: TGTGCCAGCAGCTTGGTAACAGGGATGGGAGAGACCCAGTACTTC. It translates to CASSLVTGMGETQYF. Complete variable domain (other parts from reference TRBV5-4 and TRBJ2-5): ETGVTQSPTHLIKTRGQQVTLRCSSQSGHNTVSWYQQALGQGPQFIFQYYREEENGRGNFPPRFSGLQFPNYSSELNVNALELDDSALYLCASSLVTGMGETQYFGPGTRLLVL.

The chain carries TRBV11-2 and TRBJ1-1; the D is unclear. From germline, CDR1 is SGHAT and CDR2 FQNNGV. Trimming cost V 3 bases and J 4 bases, with 6 bases left between them. The CDR3 consists of 12 residues. The CDR3 here is CASSFEATEAFF. DNA of the CDR3: TGTGCCAGCAGCTTTGAAGCCACTGAAGCTTTCTTT.

The rearrangement joins TRBV6-6 to TRBJ1-3, with a possible D match to TRBD1 (5 bases). CDR1 and CDR2 from the germline V gene are MNHNY and SVGAGI (reference sequence). V lost 6 bases, J lost 4 bases, and 13 bases lay in between. The CDR3 totals 14 residues. This CDR3 is CASSSPGLGNTIYF. The CDR3 coding sequence is TGTGCCAGCAGCTCTCCAGGGTTAGGAAACACCATATATTTT.

The genes are TRBV18 and TRBJ2-1, with D possibly being TRBD2 (5 bases). Trimming left V 2 bases short and J 0 bases short, with 8 bases between. CDR3 length: 15 residues. Germline CDR1 is KGHSH and CDR2 is LQKENI. CDR3 bases: TGTGCCAGCTCACCAGGCGGACTCTCCTACAATGAGCAGTTCTTC. Protein sequence: CASSPGGLSYNEQFF. The full variable domain, with the rest looked up from reference TRBV18 and TRBJ2-1, is NAGVMQNPRHLVRRRGQEARLRCSPMKGHSHVYWYRQLPEEGLKFMVYLQKENIIDESGMPKERFSAEFPKEGPSILRIQQVVRGDSAAYFCASSPGGLSYNEQFFGPGTRLTVL.

The chain combines TRBV14 with TRBJ1-6; D uncertain. V was clipped by 2 bases and J by 8 bases, with 10 bases between them. This CDR3 has 14 amino acids. CDR1 is SGHDN, CDR2 FVKESK, per germline. Written as DNA, the CDR3 is TGTGCCAGCAGCCAATCGGGGAGTCATTCACCCCTCCACTTT. It translates to CASSQSGSHSPLHF.

J is TRBJ1-2 and V is TRBV5-8, with D unresolved. V was trimmed by 0 bases and J by 6 bases, leaving 27 bases between them. The CDR3 has 19 amino acids. The V gene's germline CDR1 is SGHTS and CDR2 YDEGEE. The chain's CDR3 is CASSLVIVMVGKLSNGYTF. The CDR3 region has the DNA TGTGCCAGCAGCTTGGTGATAGTGATGGTAGGGAAACTGTCCAATGGCTACACCTTC.

This chain connects TRBV29-1 to TRBJ1-1; D not resolved. Trimming stripped 4 bases from V and 0 bases from J, with 12 bases between. Germline values: CDR1 SQVTM, CDR2 ANQGSEA. The CDR3 runs to 14 residues. DNA of the CDR3: TGCAGCGTTGTAGGTTTAAGGATGAACACTGAAGCTTTCTTT. Encoded protein: CSVVGLRMNTEAFF.

The chain combines TRBV12-5 with TRBJ2-4; 9 bases are shared with TRBD2. The trim removed 0 bases at V and 6 bases at J, leaving 6 bases unmatched. The germline gives CDR1 LGHNT, CDR2 FRNRAP. The CDR3 has 16 residues. The CDR3, as DNA: TGTGCTAGTGGTTTGGTTGGAGCGGGAGGTGGAAACATTCAGTACTTC. Translation: CASGLVGAGGGNIQYF.

V is TRBV2 and J is TRBJ1-1; D is undetermined. This CDR3 region has 11 residues. Germline-derived CDR1 and CDR2 are SNHLY and FYNNEI. V lost 7 bases and J 6 bases, leaving 9 bases between the germline ends. The DNA of the CDR3 is TGTGCCAGCATATATGCTTCTGAAGCTTTCTTT. Translating it yields CASIYASEAFF.

This chain uses TRBV9 with TRBJ2-7, with a possible D match to TRBD2 (5 bases). CDR3 length: 13 residues. Germline-derived CDR1 and CDR2 are SGDLS and YYNGEE. The V end lost 0 bases, the J end lost 9 bases, and 13 bases lay between the germline ends. CDR3 amino acids: CASSVVEGSAQYF. The CDR3 bases are TGTGCCAGCAGCGTAGTAGAGGGTTCCGCGCAGTACTTC.

As for this clone: The same CDR3 is also encoded by other DNA sequences in this sample. This chain joins TRBV18 and TRBJ1-1; D is ambiguous. Germline-derived CDR1 and CDR2 are KGHSH and LQKENI. The germline V and J ends were trimmed by 3 bases and 1 base, with 6 bases remaining between them. The CDR3 sequence is 13 residues long. This CDR3 is CASSPGGNTEAFF. The CDR3 DNA is TGTGCCAGCTCACCTGGAGGGAACACTGAAGCTTTCTTT.

This clone came up a few times. This chain uses TRBV5-1 with TRBJ2-1; 7 nucleotides agree with TRBD2. With V trimmed by 6 bases and J by 8 bases, 5 bases remained unmatched. Germline CDR1 is SGHRS and CDR2 is YFSETQ. This CDR3 has 12 residues. CDR3 nucleotide sequence: TGCGCCAGCAAGGGAGGGGTCGATGAGCAGTTCTTC. Its translation is CASKGGVDEQFF.

This clone was seen once. The chain recombines TRBV6-5 with TRBJ2-1; 9 bases are shared with TRBD2. The CDR3 length is 14 residues. The V segment lost 10 bases and the J segment 4 bases; nucleotides outside the gene matches: 8. CDR1 and CDR2 from the germline V gene are MNHEY and SVGAGI. The CDR3: CATVSAGGYNEQFF. For the CDR3, the DNA is TGTGCCACCGTTTCCGCGGGAGGGTACAATGAGCAGTTCTTC.

The V and J genes are TRBV7-8 and TRBJ1-6, with D unclear. The CDR3 length is 16 residues. The germline gives CDR1 SGHVS, CDR2 FQNEAQ. The V gene lost 2 bases and the J gene lost 1 base, with 9 bases spanning the gap. The CDR3 here is CASSLIGRSYNSPLHF. The CDR3 DNA sequence: TGTGCCAGCAGCTTAATAGGGAGATCCTATAATTCACCCCTCCACTTT. Full variable domain (rest looked up from reference TRBV7-8 and TRBJ1-6): GAGVSQSPRYKVAKRGQDVALRCDPISGHVSLFWYQQALGQGPEFLTYFQNEAQLDKSGLPSDRFFAERPEGSVSTLKIQRTQQEDSAVYLCASSLIGRSYNSPLHFGNGTRLTVT.

The V gene is TRBV6-5, the J gene TRBJ1-2; 10 bases are a match to TRBD1. The junction had 11 bases not matched to a gene; V was cut back by 6 bases and J by 7 bases. Germline CDR1 is MNHEY and CDR2 is SVGAGI. The CDR3 runs to 15 residues. In nucleotides, the CDR3 is TGTGCCAGCAGGGGACCGGGACAGGGGATCGGTGGCTACACCTTC. Its translation is CASRGPGQGIGGYTF.

This chain joins TRBV25-1 and TRBJ2-1; D is unclear. V was trimmed by 0 bases and J by 9 bases, leaving 9 bases between them. Germline assignment: CDR1 MGHDK and CDR2 SYGVNS. CDR3 size: 13 residues. CDR3 DNA: TGTGCCAGCAGTGAATATGATTGGGTTGAGCAGTTCTTC. It yields the protein CASSEYDWVEQFF.

The DNA of the CDR3 is TGTGCCAGCAGTTACATAGCTAGCGGGAGGGCAGATACGCAGTATTTT. It specifies CASSYIASGRADTQYF. The V and J genes are TRBV6-5 and TRBJ2-3; the match to TRBD2 covers 12 bases. This CDR3 is 16 amino acids long. The V gene end was trimmed by 2 bases and the J gene end by 4 bases; junction bases not matched to a gene: 4. Germline CDR1 MNHEY, CDR2 SVGAGI.

J is TRBJ2-3 and V is TRBV5-4; 10 bases match TRBD2. Germline V gene data show CDR1 as SGHNT and CDR2 as YYREEE (reference sequence). This CDR3 region has 16 residues. Trimming cost V 2 bases and J 0 bases; bases outside gene matches: 3. In DNA, the CDR3 is TGTGCCAGCAGCTTCCGACTAGCGGGCAGCACAGATACGCAGTATTTT. It yields the protein CASSFRLAGSTDTQYF. The complete variable domain, with remaining parts taken from reference TRBV5-4 and TRBJ2-3, reads ETGVTQSPTHLIKTRGQQVTLRCSSQSGHNTVSWYQQALGQGPQFIFQYYREEENGRGNFPPRFSGLQFPNYSSELNVNALELDDSALYLCASSFRLAGSTDTQYFGPGTRLTVL.

The chain carries TRBV29-1 and TRBJ1-5; 9 bases match TRBD1. The germline V gene has CDR1 SQVTM and CDR2 ANQGSEA. With V trimmed by 2 bases and J by 5 bases, 4 bases remained unmatched. The CDR3 has 14 residues. CDR3 nucleotides: TGCAGCGTTGAAATGGGACAGGGCCATCAGCCCCAGCATTTT. The encoded protein is CSVEMGQGHQPQHF. The full variable domain, its missing parts supplied by reference TRBV29-1 and TRBJ1-5, is SAVISQKPSRDICQRGTSLTIQCQVDSQVTMMFWYRQQPGQSLTLIATANQGSEATYESGFVIDKFPISRPNLTFSTLTVSNMSPEDSSIYLCSVEMGQGHQPQHFGDGTRLSIL.

V gene TRBV6-1 combines with J gene TRBJ2-5, with D uncertain. The length of the CDR3 is 17 residues. V lost 3 bases, J lost 9 bases, and 26 bases lay in between. CDR1 is MNHNS, CDR2 SASEGT, per germline. The CDR3 coding sequence is TGTGCCAGCAGTGATCAATCTCCGGACCAGACGCGGTGGGCCCAGTACTTC. Translation gives CASSDQSPDQTRWAQYF.

V and J are TRBV6-5 and TRBJ2-5, with 13 bases aligning to TRBD2. V was pared by 6 bases and J by 5 bases, with 6 bases of the junction left unmatched. This CDR3 contains 15 residues. In germline, CDR1 is MNHEY, CDR2 SVGAGI. The CDR3 coding sequence is TGTGCCAGCAGCCAAGGACTAGCGGGAGTGGAGACCCAGTACTTC. This translates into CASSQGLAGVETQYF.

This clone was seen a handful of times. The genes are TRBV10-2 and TRBJ2-7; 8 nucleotides line up with TRBD2. After removal of 3 bases from V and 3 bases from J, the junction contained 7 bases not matched to a gene. This CDR3 comprises 15 residues. Germline loops: CDR1 WSHSY, CDR2 SAAADI. The CDR3 sequence: CASSDGREGYYEQYF. CDR3 sequence (DNA): TGCGCCAGCAGTGACGGTCGGGAGGGCTACTACGAGCAGTACTTC.

The V call is TRBV5-1, the J call TRBJ1-2; D not resolved. The germline V and J ends were trimmed by 2 bases and 3 bases, with 11 bases remaining between them. Germline V gives CDR1 SGHRS, CDR2 YFSETQ. This CDR3 spans 14 amino acids. CDR3 in amino acids: CASSFVGLDYGYTF. In DNA form, the CDR3 reads TGCGCCAGCAGCTTTGTGGGGTTGGACTATGGCTACACCTTC.

The V gene is TRBV5-1, the J gene TRBJ1-4; maybe TRBD1 (5 bases). CDR1 and CDR2 from the germline V gene are SGHRS and YFSETQ. This CDR3 contains 14 residues. Trimming removed 7 bases at V and 5 bases at J, with 15 bases between. The CDR3 region is CASSLVGQNEKLFF. CDR3 coding DNA: TGCGCCAGCTCACTCGTGGGGCAAAATGAAAAACTGTTTTTT. Drawing the rest from reference TRBV5-1 and TRBJ1-4, the complete variable domain is KAGVTQTPRYLIKTRGQQVTLSCSPISGHRSVSWYQQTPGQGLQFLFEYFSETQRNKGNFPGRFSGRQFSNSRSEMNVSTLELGDSALYLCASSLVGQNEKLFFGSGTQLSVL.